These 5 T cell receptor beta chains were all obtained from the same sample, sequenced in a study of blood T cell repertoires in COVID-19. Profiling relied on immunoSEQ multiplex PCR, and the TCRdb table lists in-frame clones only, not all of them. The sample yields about 120,000 clones, roughly three quarters seen once. The sequencing sample was made of peripheral blood. The receptor set was obtained from a human donor in a cohort sampled during active COVID-19.

The chain is built from TRBV3-1 (or the pseudogene TRBV3-2) and TRBJ1-3, with D tentatively TRBD1 (6 bases). This CDR3 spans 13 amino acids. The V and J ends lost 2 bases and 4 bases respectively, with 6 bases between them. Germline V lookup: CDR1 LGHDT, CDR2 YNNKEL (reference sequence). DNA for the CDR3: TGTGCCAGCAGCCAAACAGGGGGAAACACCATATATTTT. It codes for CASSQTGGNTIYF.

V usage is TRBV5-4 and J usage is TRBJ2-7; 8 nucleotides line up with TRBD1. V lost 3 bases to trimming and J lost 5 bases; unmatched junction nucleotides: 7. CDR1 is SGHNT and CDR2 is YYREEE in the germline V gene (reference sequence). The CDR3 spans 14 residues. This CDR3 reads CASSYMDRVHEQYF. In DNA, the CDR3 is TGTGCCAGCAGCTATATGGACAGGGTCCACGAGCAGTACTTC.

The sample holds a few counts of this clone. This chain links TRBV3-1 (or the pseudogene TRBV3-2) with TRBJ2-1; 14 nucleotides align to TRBD2. Germline CDR1 LGHDT, CDR2 YNNKEL (reference sequence). Trimming cost V 10 bases and J 7 bases; bases outside gene matches: 6. CDR3 length equals 14 residues. The CDR3, as DNA: TGTGCCACGACTAGCGGGAGGGCCTGGAATGAGCAGTTCTTC. Translating it yields CATTSGRAWNEQFF.

This chain uses TRBV7-9 with TRBJ1-4; weak D call: TRBD1 (6 bases). Germline values: CDR1 SEHNR, CDR2 FQNEAQ (reference sequence). Trimming left V 4 bases short and J 1 base short, with 13 bases between. The CDR3 length is 16 residues. The CDR3 sequence: CASSSPRDKTNEKLFF. The CDR3 DNA is TGTGCCAGCAGCTCTCCCCGGGACAAAACTAATGAAAAACTGTTTTTT.

V and J are TRBV5-1 and TRBJ1-1, with D possibly TRBD1 on 6 matching bases. CDR1 is SGHRS, CDR2 YFSETQ, per germline. CDR3 length equals 16 residues. Trimming pared 6 bases from V and 5 bases from J, leaving 23 bases between. CDR3 in amino acids: CASTSIPGQMGTEAFF. The DNA of the CDR3 is TGCGCCAGCACATCCATCCCGGGACAAATGGGGACTGAAGCTTTCTTT.